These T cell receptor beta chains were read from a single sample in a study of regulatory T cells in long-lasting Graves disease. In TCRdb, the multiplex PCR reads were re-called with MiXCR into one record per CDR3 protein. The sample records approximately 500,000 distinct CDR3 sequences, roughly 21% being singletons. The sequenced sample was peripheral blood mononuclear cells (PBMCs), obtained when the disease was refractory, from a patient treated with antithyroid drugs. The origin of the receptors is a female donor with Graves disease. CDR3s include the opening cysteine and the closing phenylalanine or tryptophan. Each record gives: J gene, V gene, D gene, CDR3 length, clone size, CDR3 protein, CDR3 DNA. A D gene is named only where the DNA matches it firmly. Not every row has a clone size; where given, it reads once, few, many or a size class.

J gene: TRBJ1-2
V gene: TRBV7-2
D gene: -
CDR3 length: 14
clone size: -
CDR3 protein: CASSLGRTSYGYTF
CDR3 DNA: TGTGCCAGCAGCTTAGGACGGACTAGCTATGGCTACACCTTC

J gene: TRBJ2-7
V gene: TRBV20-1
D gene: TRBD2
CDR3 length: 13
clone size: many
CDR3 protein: CSARGNGRYEQYF
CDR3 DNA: TGCAGTGCTAGAGGGAACGGGAGGTACGAGCAGTACTTC

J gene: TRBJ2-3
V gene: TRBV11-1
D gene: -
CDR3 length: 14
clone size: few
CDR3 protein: CASSLRATMDTRYF
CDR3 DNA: TGTGCCAGCAGCCTCCGGGCCACGATGGATACGCGGTATTTT

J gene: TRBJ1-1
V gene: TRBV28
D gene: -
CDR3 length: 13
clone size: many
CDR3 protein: CASSFYRNTEAFF
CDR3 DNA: TGTGCCAGCAGTTTTTACAGGAACACTGAAGCTTTCTTT

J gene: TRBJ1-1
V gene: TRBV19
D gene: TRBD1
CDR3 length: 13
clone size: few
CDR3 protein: CASIPRGQGEAFF
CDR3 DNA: TGTGCCAGTATTCCAAGGGGACAGGGTGAAGCTTTCTTT

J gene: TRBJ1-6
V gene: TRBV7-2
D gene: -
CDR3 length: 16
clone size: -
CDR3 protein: CASSLAPGTGNSPLHF
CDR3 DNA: TGTGCCAGCAGCTTAGCGCCGGGGACTGGAAATTCACCCCTCCACTTT

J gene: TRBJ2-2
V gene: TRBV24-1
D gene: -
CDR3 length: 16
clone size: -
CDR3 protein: CATSDFTMLNTGELFF
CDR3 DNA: TGTGCCACCAGTGATTTTACTATGCTGAACACCGGGGAGCTGTTTTTT

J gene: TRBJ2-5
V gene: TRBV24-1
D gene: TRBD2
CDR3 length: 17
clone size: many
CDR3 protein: CATSDPGLAGGQETQYF
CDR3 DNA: TGTGCCACCAGTGACCCCGGACTAGCGGGGGGGCAAGAGACCCAGTACTTC

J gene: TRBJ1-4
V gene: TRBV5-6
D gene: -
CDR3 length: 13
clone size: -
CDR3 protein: CASSVLGNEKLFF
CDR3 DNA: TGTGCCAGCAGCGTGCTGGGTAATGAAAAACTGTTTTTT

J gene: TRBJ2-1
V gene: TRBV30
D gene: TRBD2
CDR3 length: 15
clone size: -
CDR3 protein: CAWSSGGGGYNEQFF
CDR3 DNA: TGTGCCTGGAGTTCGGGGGGGGGCGGATACAATGAGCAGTTCTTC

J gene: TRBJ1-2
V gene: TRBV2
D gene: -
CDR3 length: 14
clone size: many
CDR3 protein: CASRDDAGTYGYTF
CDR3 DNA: TGTGCCAGCAGAGACGACGCGGGCACCTATGGCTACACCTTC

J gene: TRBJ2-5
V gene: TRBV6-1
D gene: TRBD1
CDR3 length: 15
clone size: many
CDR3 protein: CASSTSDRGSETQYF
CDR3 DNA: TGTGCCAGCAGTACCAGCGACAGGGGGTCGGAGACCCAGTACTTC

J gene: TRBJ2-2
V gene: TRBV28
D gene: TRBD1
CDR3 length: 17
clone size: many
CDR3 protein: CASSPGTGDWDTGELFF
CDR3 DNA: TGTGCCAGCAGTCCCGGGACAGGGGATTGGGACACCGGGGAGCTGTTTTTT

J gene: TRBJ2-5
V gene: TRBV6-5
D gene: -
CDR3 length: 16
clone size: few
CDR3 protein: CASSFGGQTSAETQYF
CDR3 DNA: TGTGCCAGCAGTTTCGGCGGACAGACCTCTGCGGAGACCCAGTACTTC

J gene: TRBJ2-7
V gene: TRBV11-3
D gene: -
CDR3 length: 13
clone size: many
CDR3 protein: CASSLYPTYEQYF
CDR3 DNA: TGTGCCAGCAGCTTGTATCCTACCTACGAGCAGTACTTC

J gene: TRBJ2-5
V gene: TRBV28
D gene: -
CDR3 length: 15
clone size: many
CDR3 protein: CASSFIGGVGETQYF
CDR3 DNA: TGTGCCAGCAGTTTCATAGGGGGGGTGGGAGAGACCCAGTACTTC

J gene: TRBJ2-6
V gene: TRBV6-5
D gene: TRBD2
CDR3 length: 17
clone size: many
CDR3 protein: CASSYGRLADEANVLTF
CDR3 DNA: TGTGCCAGCAGTTATGGGCGACTAGCGGACGAGGCCAACGTCCTGACTTTC

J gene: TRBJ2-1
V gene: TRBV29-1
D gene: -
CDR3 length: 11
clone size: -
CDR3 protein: CSVDSNNEQFF
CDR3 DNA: TGCAGCGTTGACAGTAACAATGAGCAGTTCTTC

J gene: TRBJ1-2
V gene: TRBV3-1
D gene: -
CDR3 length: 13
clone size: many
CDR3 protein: CASSPRTDYGYTF
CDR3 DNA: TGTGCCAGCAGTCCCCGGACAGACTATGGCTACACCTTC

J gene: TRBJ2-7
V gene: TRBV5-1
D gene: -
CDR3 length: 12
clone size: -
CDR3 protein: CASSLAGDRLHF
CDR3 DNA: TGCGCCAGCAGCTTGGCCGGAGACAGGCTCCACTTC

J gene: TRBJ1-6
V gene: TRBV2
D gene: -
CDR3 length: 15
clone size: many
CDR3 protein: CASSVAGKYNSPLHF
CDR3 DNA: TGTGCCAGCAGTGTGGCAGGGAAATATAATTCACCCCTCCACTTT

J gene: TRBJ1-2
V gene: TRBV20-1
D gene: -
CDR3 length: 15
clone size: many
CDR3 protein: CSARDIGQSNYGYTF
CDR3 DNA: TGCAGTGCTAGAGATATTGGACAGAGCAACTATGGCTACACCTTC

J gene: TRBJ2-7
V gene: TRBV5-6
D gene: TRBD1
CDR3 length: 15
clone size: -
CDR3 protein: CASSLDRGPLYEQYF
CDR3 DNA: TGTGCCAGCAGCTTGGACAGGGGCCCCCTCTACGAGCAGTACTTC

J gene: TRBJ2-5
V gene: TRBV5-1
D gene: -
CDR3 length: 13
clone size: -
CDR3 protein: CASTQGNGETQYF
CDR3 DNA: TGCGCCAGCACCCAGGGGAATGGTGAGACCCAGTACTTC

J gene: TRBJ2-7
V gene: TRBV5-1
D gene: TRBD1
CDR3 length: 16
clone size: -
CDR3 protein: CASSSDPDRAGGEQYF
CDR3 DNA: TGCGCCAGCAGCTCCGATCCCGACAGGGCCGGCGGCGAGCAGTACTTC

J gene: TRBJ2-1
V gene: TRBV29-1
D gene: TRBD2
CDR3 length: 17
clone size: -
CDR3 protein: CSVDRAGGPFLYNEQFF
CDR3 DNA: TGCAGCGTTGATAGGGCGGGAGGGCCGTTCCTGTACAATGAGCAGTTCTTC

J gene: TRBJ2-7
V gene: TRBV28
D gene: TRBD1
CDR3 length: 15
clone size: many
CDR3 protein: CASSSDRGLPYEQYF
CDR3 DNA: TGTGCCAGCAGTTCGGACAGGGGGCTCCCCTACGAGCAGTACTTC

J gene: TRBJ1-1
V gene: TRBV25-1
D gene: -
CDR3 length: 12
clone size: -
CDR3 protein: CASTIGRAEAFF
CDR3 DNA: TGTGCCAGCACGATAGGGAGGGCTGAAGCTTTCTTT

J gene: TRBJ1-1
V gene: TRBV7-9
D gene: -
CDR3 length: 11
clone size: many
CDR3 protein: CASSLIPEAFF
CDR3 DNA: TGTGCCAGCAGCTTAATCCCTGAAGCTTTCTTT

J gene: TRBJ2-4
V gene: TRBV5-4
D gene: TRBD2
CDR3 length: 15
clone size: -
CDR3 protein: CASSLASGSPNIQYF
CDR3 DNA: TGTGCCAGCAGCCTGGCTAGCGGGTCACCCAACATTCAGTACTTC

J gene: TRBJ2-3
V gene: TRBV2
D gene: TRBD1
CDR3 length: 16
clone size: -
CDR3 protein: CASSLGGQGGPDTQYF
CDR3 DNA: TGTGCCAGCAGTCTTGGAGGACAGGGGGGCCCAGATACGCAGTATTTT

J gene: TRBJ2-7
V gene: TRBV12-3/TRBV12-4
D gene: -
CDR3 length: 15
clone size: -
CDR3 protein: CASSSLQGWPYEQYF
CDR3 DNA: TGTGCCAGCAGTTCCCTACAGGGTTGGCCCTACGAGCAGTACTTC

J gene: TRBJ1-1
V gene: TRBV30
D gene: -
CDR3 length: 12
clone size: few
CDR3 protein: CAWRGGSTETFF
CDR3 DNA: TGTGCCTGGAGAGGTGGTAGCACTGAAACTTTCTTT

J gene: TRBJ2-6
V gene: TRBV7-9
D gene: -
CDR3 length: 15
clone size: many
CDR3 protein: CASSLTGPGANVLTF
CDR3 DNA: TGTGCCAGCAGCCTTACAGGGCCTGGGGCCAACGTCCTGACTTTC

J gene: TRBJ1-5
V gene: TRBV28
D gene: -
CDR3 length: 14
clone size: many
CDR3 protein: CASSLRHSNQPQHF
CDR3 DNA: TGTGCCAGCAGTTTGCGCCATAGCAATCAGCCCCAGCATTTT

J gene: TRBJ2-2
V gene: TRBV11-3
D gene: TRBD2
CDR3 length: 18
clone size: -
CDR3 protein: CASSRRTSGGDNTGELFF
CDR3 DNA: TGTGCCAGCAGCCGACGGACTAGCGGGGGGGATAACACCGGGGAGCTGTTTTTT